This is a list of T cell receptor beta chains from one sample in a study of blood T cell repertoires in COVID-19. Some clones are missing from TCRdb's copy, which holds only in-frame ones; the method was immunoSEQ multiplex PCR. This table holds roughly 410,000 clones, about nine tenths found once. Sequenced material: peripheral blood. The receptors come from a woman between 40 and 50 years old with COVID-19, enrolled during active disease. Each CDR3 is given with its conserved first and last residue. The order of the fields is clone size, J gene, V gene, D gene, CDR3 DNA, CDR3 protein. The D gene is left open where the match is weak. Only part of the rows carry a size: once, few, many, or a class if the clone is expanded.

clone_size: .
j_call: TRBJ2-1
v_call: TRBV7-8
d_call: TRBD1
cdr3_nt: TGTGCCAGCACCCGACAGGGCTACAATGAGCAGTTCTTC
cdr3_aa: CASTRQGYNEQFF

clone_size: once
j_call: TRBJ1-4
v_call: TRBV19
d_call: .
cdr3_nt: TGTGCCAGTAGGGCCCAGGGAGGTGAAAAACTGTTTTTT
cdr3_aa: CASRAQGGEKLFF

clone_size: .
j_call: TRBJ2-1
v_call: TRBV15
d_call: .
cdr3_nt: TGTGCCACCAGGGAGAGCTCCTACAATGAGCAGTTCTTC
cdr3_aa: CATRESSYNEQFF

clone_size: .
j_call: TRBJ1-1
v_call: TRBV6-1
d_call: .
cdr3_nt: TGTGCCAGCAGTGAAGTGTTGACAGATGTTAACACTGAAGCTTTCTTT
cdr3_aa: CASSEVLTDVNTEAFF

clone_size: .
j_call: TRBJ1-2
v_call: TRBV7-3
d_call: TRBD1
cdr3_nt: TGTGCCAGCAGCATCGGACAGGGGCAGTATGACTACACCTTC
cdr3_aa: CASSIGQGQYDYTF

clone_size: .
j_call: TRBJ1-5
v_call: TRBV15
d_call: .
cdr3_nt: TGTGCCACCAGCAGAGAAAACAGAGGCAATCAGCCCCAGCATTTT
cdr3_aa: CATSRENRGNQPQHF

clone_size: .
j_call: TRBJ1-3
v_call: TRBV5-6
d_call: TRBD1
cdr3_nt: TGTGCCAGCAGCTTGGGGGCAGGGGGGTACAACACCATATATTTT
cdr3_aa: CASSLGAGGYNTIYF

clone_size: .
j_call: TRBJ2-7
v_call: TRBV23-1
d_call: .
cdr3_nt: TGCGCCAGCAGTCCCCCTGGGACATCCCGAGCCTACGAGCAGTACTTC
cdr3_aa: CASSPPGTSRAYEQYF

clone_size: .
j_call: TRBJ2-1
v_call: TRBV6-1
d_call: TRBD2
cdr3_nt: TGTGCCAGCAGTGAACAACTAGCGGGGGTCAATGAGCAGTTCTTC
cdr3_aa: CASSEQLAGVNEQFF

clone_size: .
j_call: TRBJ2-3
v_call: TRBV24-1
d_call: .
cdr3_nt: TGTGCCACCAGTGACCCTCCCACAGATACGCAGTATTTT
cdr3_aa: CATSDPPTDTQYF

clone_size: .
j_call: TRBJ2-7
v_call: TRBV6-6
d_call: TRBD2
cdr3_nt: TGTGCCAGCAGGGGACTAGCGGGAGGGCCGGGGGAGCAGTACTTC
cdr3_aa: CASRGLAGGPGEQYF

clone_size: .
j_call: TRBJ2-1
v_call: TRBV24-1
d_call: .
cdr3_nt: TGTGCCACCAGTGAGCCCAGGGGGACTGTGGATGAGCAGTTCTTC
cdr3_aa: CATSEPRGTVDEQFF

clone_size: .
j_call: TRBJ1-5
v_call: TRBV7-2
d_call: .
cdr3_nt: TGTGCCAGCAGCTTAATCGGGCCAGGGGCTCGGATGGGTCAGCCCCAGCATTTT
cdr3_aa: CASSLIGPGARMGQPQHF

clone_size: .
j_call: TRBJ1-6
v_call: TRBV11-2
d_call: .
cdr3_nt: TGTGCCAGCAGCCCCAAAGGAGGGCCGGATTCACCCCTCCACTTT
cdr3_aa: CASSPKGGPDSPLHF

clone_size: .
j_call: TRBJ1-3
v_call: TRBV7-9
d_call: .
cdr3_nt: TGTGCCAGCCGAGGGAGGGGAAAATTCTCTGGAAACACCATATATTTT
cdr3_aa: CASRGRGKFSGNTIYF

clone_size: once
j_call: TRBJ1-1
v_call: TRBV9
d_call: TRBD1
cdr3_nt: TGTGCCAGCAGCGGCGACAGGGACCCCACTGAAGCTTTCTTT
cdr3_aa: CASSGDRDPTEAFF

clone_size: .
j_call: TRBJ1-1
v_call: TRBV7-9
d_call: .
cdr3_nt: TGTGCCAGCACCCTCGGTGGGGCCACTGAAGCTTTCTTT
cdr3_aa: CASTLGGATEAFF

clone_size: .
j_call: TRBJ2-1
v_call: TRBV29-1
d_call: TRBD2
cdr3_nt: TGCAGCGTTGAAGCGGGACTAGGTTACAATGAGCAGTTCTTC
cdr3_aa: CSVEAGLGYNEQFF

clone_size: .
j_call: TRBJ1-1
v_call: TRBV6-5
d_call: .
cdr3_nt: TGTGCCAGCAGTTACGACGTCTCAGGGGCTGCTTTCTTT
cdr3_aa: CASSYDVSGAAFF

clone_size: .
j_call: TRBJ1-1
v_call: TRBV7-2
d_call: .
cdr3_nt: TGTGCCAGCAGCTTAAAAAGACAGGCCCTAGAAGCTTTCTTT
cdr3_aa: CASSLKRQALEAFF

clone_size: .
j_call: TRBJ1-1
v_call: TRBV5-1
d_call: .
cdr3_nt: TGCGCCAGCAGCTTGGAGGGGCGGAACACTGAAGCTTTCTTT
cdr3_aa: CASSLEGRNTEAFF

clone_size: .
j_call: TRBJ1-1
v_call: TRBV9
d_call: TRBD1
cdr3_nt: TGTGCCAGCAGCGTAGCTGAGACAGGGATATTGAACACTGAAGCTTTCTTT
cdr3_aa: CASSVAETGILNTEAFF

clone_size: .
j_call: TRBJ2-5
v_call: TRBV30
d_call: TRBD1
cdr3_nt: TGTGCCTTCGAACAGGGGCAAGAGACCCAGTACTTC
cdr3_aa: CAFEQGQETQYF

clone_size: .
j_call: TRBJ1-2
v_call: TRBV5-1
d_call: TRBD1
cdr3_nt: TGCGCCAGCAGCTTGGATACAGGGGATTTCTATGGCTACACCTTC
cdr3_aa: CASSLDTGDFYGYTF

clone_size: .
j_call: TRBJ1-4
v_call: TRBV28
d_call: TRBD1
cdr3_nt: TGTGCCAGCAGTCCCCGCGACAGGGGGGGGGAAAAACTGTTTTTT
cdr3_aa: CASSPRDRGGEKLFF

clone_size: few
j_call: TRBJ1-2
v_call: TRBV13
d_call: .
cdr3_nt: TGTGCCAGCACCGGCCCAGGGGAGGGTAACTATGGCTACACCTTC
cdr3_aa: CASTGPGEGNYGYTF

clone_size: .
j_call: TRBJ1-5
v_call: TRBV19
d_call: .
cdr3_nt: TGTGCCAGTAGTATCCCGGGTTCTTACCAGCCCCAGCATTTT
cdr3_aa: CASSIPGSYQPQHF

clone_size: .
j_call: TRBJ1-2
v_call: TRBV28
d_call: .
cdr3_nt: TGTGCCAGTACAGGGTATTCGGGAGGTGACTATGGCTACACCTTC
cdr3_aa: CASTGYSGGDYGYTF

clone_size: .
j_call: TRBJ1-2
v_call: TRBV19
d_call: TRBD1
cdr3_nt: TGTGCCAGCCAAGGACGGAGACAGGGAAGCTACACCTTC
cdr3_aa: CASQGRRQGSYTF

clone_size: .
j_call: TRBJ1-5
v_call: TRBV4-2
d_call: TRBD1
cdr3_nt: TGTGCCAGCAGCCAAGTAAAGACAGGGGACCAGCCCCAGCATTTT
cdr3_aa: CASSQVKTGDQPQHF

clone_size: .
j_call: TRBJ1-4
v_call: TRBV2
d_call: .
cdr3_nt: TGTGCCAGCAGTGTGACGTTTGGGGGCAATGAAAAACTGTTTTTT
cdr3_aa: CASSVTFGGNEKLFF

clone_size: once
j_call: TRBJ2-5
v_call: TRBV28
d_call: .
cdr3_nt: TGTGCCAGCAGTTTAATAAGCTACAGAGAGACCCAGTACTTC
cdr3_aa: CASSLISYRETQYF

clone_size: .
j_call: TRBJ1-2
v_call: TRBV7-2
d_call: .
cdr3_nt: TGTGCCAGCAGCTTAGACAGCACCCGCGGCTACACCTTC
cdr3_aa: CASSLDSTRGYTF

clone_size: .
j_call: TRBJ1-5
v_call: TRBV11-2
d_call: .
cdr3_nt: TGTGCCAGCAGCTTAGGGGCCCCATCGCCCCAGCATTTT
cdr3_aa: CASSLGAPSPQHF

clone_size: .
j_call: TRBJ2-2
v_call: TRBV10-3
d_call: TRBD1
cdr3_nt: TGTGCCATCAGACCAGGGGGCGCGGGCACCGGGGAGCTGTTTTTT
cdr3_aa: CAIRPGGAGTGELFF

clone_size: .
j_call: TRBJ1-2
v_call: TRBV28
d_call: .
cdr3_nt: TGTGCCAGCAGTTTGCCAGGGGATGGCTACACCTTC
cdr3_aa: CASSLPGDGYTF

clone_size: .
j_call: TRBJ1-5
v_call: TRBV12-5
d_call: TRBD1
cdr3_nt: TGTGCTAGTGGTTTGGGGACAGGGCATCAGCCCCAGCATTTT
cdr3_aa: CASGLGTGHQPQHF

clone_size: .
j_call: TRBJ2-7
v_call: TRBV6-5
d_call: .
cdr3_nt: TGTGCCAGCAGTCAGTCTCCTATTTCGGGCGAGCAGTACTTC
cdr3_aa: CASSQSPISGEQYF

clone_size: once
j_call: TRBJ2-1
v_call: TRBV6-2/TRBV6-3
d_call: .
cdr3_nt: TGTGCCAGCAGCACTAGGGGGGGTGAGCAGTTCTTC
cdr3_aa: CASSTRGGEQFF

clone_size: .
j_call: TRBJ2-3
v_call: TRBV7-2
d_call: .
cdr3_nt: TGTGCCAGCAGCTTATCAACCTACACAGATACGCAGTATTTT
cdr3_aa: CASSLSTYTDTQYF

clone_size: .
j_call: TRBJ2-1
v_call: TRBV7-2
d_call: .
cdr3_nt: TGTGCCAGTAGGAGCTCCCCCACCAATGAGCAGTTCTTC
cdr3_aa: CASRSSPTNEQFF

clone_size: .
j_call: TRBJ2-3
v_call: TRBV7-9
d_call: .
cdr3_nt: TGTGCCAGCAGCTTCTCGTCCACAGATACGCAGTATTTT
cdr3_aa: CASSFSSTDTQYF

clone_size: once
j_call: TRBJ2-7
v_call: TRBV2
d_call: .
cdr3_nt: TGTGCCAGCAGATCTCAGGGATCCTACGAGCAGTACTTC
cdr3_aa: CASRSQGSYEQYF

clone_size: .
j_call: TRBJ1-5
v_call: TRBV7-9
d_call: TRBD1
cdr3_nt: TGTGCCAGCAGCTTAGGACAGGGAAGTCAGCCCCAGCATTTT
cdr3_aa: CASSLGQGSQPQHF

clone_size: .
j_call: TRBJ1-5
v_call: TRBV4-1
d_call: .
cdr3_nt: TGCGCCAGCAGCCAAGATCATCGGACAGAGTATCAGCCCCAGCATTTT
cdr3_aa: CASSQDHRTEYQPQHF

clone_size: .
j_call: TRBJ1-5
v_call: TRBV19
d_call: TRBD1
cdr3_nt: TGTGCCAGTAGTATCCCCGGGGACAGGTACAATCAGCCCCAGCATTTT
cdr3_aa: CASSIPGDRYNQPQHF

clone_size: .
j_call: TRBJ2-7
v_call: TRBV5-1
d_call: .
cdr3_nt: TGCGCCAGCAGCTTGTCCAACTACGAGCAGTACTTC
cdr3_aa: CASSLSNYEQYF

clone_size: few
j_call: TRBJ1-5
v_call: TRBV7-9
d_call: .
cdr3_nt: TGTGCCAGCAGCTTTGAGGGAAAGGCACCCCAGCATTTT
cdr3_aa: CASSFEGKAPQHF

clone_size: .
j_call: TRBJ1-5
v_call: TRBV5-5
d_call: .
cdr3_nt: TGTGCCAGCAGCTTGTGGCAGGGAGGGAGTCAGCCCCAGCATTTT
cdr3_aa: CASSLWQGGSQPQHF